The 21 T cell receptor beta chains presented below share a single source sample, sequenced in a study of regulatory T cells in long-lasting Graves disease. In building TCR beta libraries, iRepertoire HTBI primers were used together with Arm-PCR of CDR3 regions. TCRdb analysed the multiplex PCR reads with MiXCR anew, one entry per CDR3 protein. The sample has a few hundred thousand distinct CDR3 sequences; 20% to 25% are singletons. Stated time point: persistent/refractory GD, antithyroid drugs over 5 years with positive TRAb. Isolated PBMC RNA provided the starting material for the TCR library. Here the sequenced sample was peripheral blood mononuclear cells (PBMCs), taken when the disease was refractory, from a patient treated with antithyroid drugs. The receptor source for this set is a female donor with Graves disease.

The sample holds many counts of this clonotype. The CDR3 sequence is CASSPGLGAGELFF. The CDR3 coding sequence is TGTGCCAGCAGTCCGGGACTAGGGGCCGGGGAGCTGTTTTTT. The V gene is TRBV12-3 or TRBV12-4, the J gene TRBJ2-2; the match to TRBD2 covers 8 bases. The CDR3 length is 14 residues. V lost 5 bases to trimming and J lost 6 bases; unmatched junction nucleotides: 5.

At least ten counts were recorded for this clonotype. The chain combines TRBV10-3 with TRBJ1-5, with D perhaps TRBD1 (5 bases). This CDR3 has 15 residues. The germline CDR1 and CDR2 sequences are ENHRY and SYGVKD. V lost 5 bases and J lost 3, with 14 bases in between. CDR3 coding DNA: TGTGCCATCAGTACCGGGACGGACCTCAATCAGCCCCAGCATTTT. This gives the protein CAISTGTDLNQPQHF.

This chain links TRBV7-9 with TRBJ2-5; unclear D gene. The CDR3 runs to 14 residues. Germline-derived CDR1 and CDR2 are SEHNR and FQNEAQ (reference sequence). Trimming took off 1 base at V and 0 bases at J, with 6 bases between the two ends. CDR3 DNA: TGTGCCAGCAGCTTAGAGGCCAACCAAGAGACCCAGTACTTC. Translation: CASSLEANQETQYF.

There are a few counts of this clonotype. The junction and the germline gene differ at one end; a read error may be behind it. The chain joins TRBV12-3 or TRBV12-4 to TRBJ2-5, with TRBD2 identical over 14 bases. The J call may be mistaken, given a closer DNA end match to TRBJ2-1. This CDR3 is built from 16 residues. CDR3 sequence (DNA): TGTGCCATCAGTGGACGACTAGCGGGAGGGCCCGATGAGCAGTTCTTC. Encoded protein: CAISGRLAGGPDEQFF.

This clonotype was detected many times. V usage is TRBV19 and J usage is TRBJ2-7; 8 bases align to TRBD2. The germline V gene has CDR1 LNHDA and CDR2 SQIVND (reference sequence). This CDR3 spans 14 amino acids. The trim removed 3 bases at V and 1 base at J, leaving 2 bases unmatched. CDR3 bases: TGTGCCAGTAGTATCGGCGGGGGGTCCTACGAGCAGTACTTC. Amino acids: CASSIGGGSYEQYF.

This clonotype was observed many times. V and J are TRBV15 and TRBJ2-7; D is uncertain. Germline CDR1 and CDR2: LNHNV and YYDKDF (reference sequence). CDR3 length: 13 residues. V gave up 1 base and J gave up 5 bases, with 9 bases separating them. CDR3 DNA: TGTGCCACCAGCAGAGTGGGTATCGACGAGCAGTACTTC. Its protein is CATSRVGIDEQYF.

The chain recombines TRBV2 with TRBJ2-1; 9 nucleotides match TRBD2. CDR3 length: 15 residues. V was clipped by 5 bases and J by 4 bases; unmatched bases: 6. Germline V lookup: CDR1 SNHLY, CDR2 FYNNEI. CDR3 region: CASSSRLAVYNEQFF. CDR3 nucleotides: TGTGCCAGCAGTTCGAGACTAGCGGTATACAATGAGCAGTTCTTC.

This clonotype showed up just a few times. The chain joins TRBV28 to TRBJ1-5; the D is unclear. Germline CDR1 MDHEN, CDR2 SYDVKM. The CDR3 totals 14 residues. Trimming cost V 5 bases and J 6 bases, with 14 bases left between them. The CDR3 protein is CASSRPSRSQPQHF. In nucleotides, the CDR3 is TGTGCCAGCAGTCGCCCCTCTCGAAGTCAGCCCCAGCATTTT.

This clonotype was found a few times. The chain carries TRBV20-1 and TRBJ1-1; no reliable D call. The CDR3 consists of 14 residues. Germline V gives CDR1 DFQATT, CDR2 SNEGSKA (reference sequence). Trimming cost V 1 base and J 0 bases, with 9 bases left between them. CDR3 DNA sequence: TGCAGTGCTAGAGTAGGCAGCATGAACACTGAAGCTTTCTTT. Protein: CSARVGSMNTEAFF.

The sample holds many counts of this clonotype. V gene TRBV28 combines with J gene TRBJ1-2; the D is unclear. Per the germline V gene, CDR1 is MDHEN and CDR2 is SYDVKM. The CDR3 sequence is 15 residues long. Trimming cost V 4 bases and J 8 bases, with 20 bases left between them. The CDR3 bases are TGTGCCAGCAGTTCGGCGCAGGCCGGACTTCGGGGCTACACCTTC. This sequence encodes CASSSAQAGLRGYTF.

This clonotype occurred many times. This sequence joins TRBV6-2 or TRBV6-3 and TRBJ1-1, with unresolved D. CDR1 and CDR2 from the germline V gene are MNHEY and SVGEGT. The CDR3 is 12 amino acids. V was clipped by 0 bases and J by 7 bases, with 6 bases between them. The CDR3: CASSYSHSEAFF. The CDR3 nucleotides are TGTGCCAGCAGTTACTCGCACAGTGAAGCTTTCTTT.

This clonotype was observed many times. The rearrangement uses TRBV12-3 or TRBV12-4 and TRBJ1-1, with D perhaps TRBD1 (6 bases). V lost 8 bases to trimming and J lost 3 bases, with 16 bases between them. CDR3 size: 14 residues. The CDR3 here is CASDVTGRYTEAFF. The DNA for the CDR3 is TGTGCCAGCGACGTAACAGGGAGGTACACTGAAGCTTTCTTT.

There are a few counts of this clonotype. The V gene is TRBV20-1, the J gene TRBJ2-5; 10 bases align to TRBD1. V lost 0 bases and J lost 5; bases outside the gene matches: 9. In germline, CDR1 is DFQATT, CDR2 SNEGSKA (reference sequence). This CDR3 has 16 amino acids. The CDR3 is CSARDATGGGKETQYF. The DNA for the CDR3 is TGCAGTGCTAGAGATGCGACAGGGGGCGGGAAGGAGACCCAGTACTTC.

This clonotype was seen repeatedly, ten times or more. The chain links TRBV27 to TRBJ1-2; 12 nucleotides align to TRBD1. Germline values: CDR1 MNHEY, CDR2 SMNVEV (reference sequence). This CDR3 region has 16 residues. The junction had 6 bases not matched to a gene; V was cut back by 2 bases and J by 5 bases. The CDR3 bases are TGTGCCAGCAGTTTAAAGGGACAGGGGGCGAGATATGGCTACACCTTC. Its protein is CASSLKGQGARYGYTF.

This clonotype has at least ten counts. The chain employs TRBV28 and TRBJ1-1; D remains unclear. The V and J ends lost 6 bases and 5 bases respectively, with 16 bases between them. CDR1 and CDR2 from the germline V gene are MDHEN and SYDVKM. There are 14 residues in the CDR3. The CDR3 coding sequence is TGTGCCAGCAGCGTCCCGGCAGGACCAACTGAAGCTTTCTTT. Protein: CASSVPAGPTEAFF.

Many counts were recorded for this clonotype. The chain carries TRBV7-9 and TRBJ2-7; 7 bases fit TRBD2. This CDR3 comprises 15 residues. CDR1 SEHNR and CDR2 FQNEAQ come from the germline V gene (reference sequence). The V and J ends lost 1 base and 0 bases, in that order; junction bases with no gene match: 3. The CDR3 here is CASSLEGGSSYEQYF. CDR3 bases: TGTGCCAGCAGCTTAGAAGGCGGGAGCTCCTACGAGCAGTACTTC.

The V call is TRBV7-2, the J call TRBJ1-4; D gene ambiguous. This CDR3 has 12 amino acids. Germline V gene data show CDR1 as SGHTA and CDR2 as FQGNSA. The V end was cut by 5 bases, the J end by 4 bases, with 5 bases between. CDR3 bases: TGTGCCAGCAGCGAAGATAATGAAAAACTGTTTTTT. Amino acid sequence: CASSEDNEKLFF.

This chain uses TRBV6-2 or TRBV6-3 with TRBJ2-4; D possibly matches TRBD1 or TRBD2 (5 bases each). Germline V CDR1 and CDR2: MNHEY, SVGEGT. The CDR3 is 14 amino acids. V was clipped by 6 bases and J by 3 bases, with 12 bases between them. DNA for the CDR3: TGTGCCAGCAGGCCCGGGGACCGCAAAAACATTCAGTACTTC. Translated: CASRPGDRKNIQYF.

CDR3 nucleotide sequence: TGCAGCGTTGAGTATAGCGTCACCACCTACAATGAGCAGTTCTTC. Residues: CSVEYSVTTYNEQFF. The V and J genes are TRBV29-1 and TRBJ2-1, with D maybe TRBD2 (5 bases). V was shortened by 3 bases and J by 2 bases, with 14 bases between the two germline ends. Germline-derived CDR1 and CDR2 are SQVTM and ANQGSEA. This CDR3 has 15 amino acids.

This rearrangement joins TRBV7-2 to TRBJ1-1; D might be TRBD1 (6 bases). V was cut by 1 base and J by 1 base, with 10 bases left in between. The CDR3 extends over 15 amino acids. Germline V gives CDR1 SGHTA, CDR2 FQGNSA. CDR3 protein: CASSLEGGQNTEAFF. The CDR3 coding sequence is TGTGCCAGCAGCTTAGAGGGGGGGCAGAACACTGAAGCTTTCTTT.

This chain connects TRBV29-1 to TRBJ2-5; 8 nucleotides agree with TRBD1. The germline V gene encodes CDR1 SQVTM and CDR2 ANQGSEA. The CDR3 runs to 14 residues. V was clipped by 7 bases and J by 5 bases; unmatched bases: 12. Here the CDR3 DNA reads TGCAGCGCTCCTAAGACAGGGGTGCTCGAGACCCAGTACTTC. Translation: CSAPKTGVLETQYF. The variable domain in full, completed from reference TRBV29-1 and TRBJ2-5, reads SAVISQKPSRDICQRGTSLTIQCQVDSQVTMMFWYRQQPGQSLTLIATANQGSEATYESGFVIDKFPISRPNLTFSTLTVSNMSPEDSSIYLCSAPKTGVLETQYFGPGTRLLVL.